This TCR beta chain was obtained from a study of cytomegalovirus exposure and HLA in healthy donors. The PCR was carried out with 60 Vbeta primers and 13 Jbeta primers. Authors' methods: Approximately 11 million of the about 80 million unique TCR beta chains counted in a later analysis were shared. The method was immunoSEQ multiplex PCR; TCRdb's version includes in-frame clones alone and lacks a portion of them. Clone size and the V and J calls come from that table; the DNA yielded D and trimming. This sample has 120,000 or so clones; around four fifths occur once, and the top ten carry 20%. On this clone itself: No antigen is known for it.

General study findings and limits: In a later analysis, common viral pathogens appeared linked to several of the most significant clusters. The study found most TCR sequences rare, yet found some public TCRs in many donors.

This CDR3 region has 17 residues. V gave up 0 bases and J gave up 1 base; unmatched junction bases: 5. The source material was PBMCs. The source of this sequence is a man aged 18-30 years in good health and CMV-seropositive. V gene TRBV5-7 combines with J gene TRBJ2-1; 9 bases match TRBD1. TRBV5-7 is filed as an ORF, its function uncertain. CDR3 in DNA: TGTGCCAGCAGCTTGGCCGAGGGGACAGGGTCCTACAATGAGCAGTTCTTC. It specifies CASSLAEGTGSYNEQFF.